This is a list of T cell receptor beta chains from one sample in a study of T cell responses to AZD1222 COVID-19 vaccine. Assay: immunoSEQ multiplex PCR; the TCRdb copy retains only in-frame clones and omits some. The data show 100,000 to 150,000 clones, more than 85% seen once. The sequences come from peripheral blood, collected 28 days after the second AZD1222 dose. The receptors were gathered from an adult who received the AZD1222 COVID-19 vaccine. The CDR3 runs from the conserved cysteine through the conserved F or W. D genes are given only for firm matches. The size entry is marked missing in some rows and otherwise reads once, few, many or a size class.

size	D	V	J	CDR3	DNA
-	TRBD2	TRBV7-9	TRBJ2-1	CASSLLAGAGNEQFF	TGTGCCAGCAGCCTACTAGCGGGAGCTGGCAATGAGCAGTTCTTC
-	-	TRBV9	TRBJ2-1	CASSVSLRSEQFF	TGTGCCAGCAGCGTGTCACTACGTAGTGAGCAGTTCTTC
-	TRBD1	TRBV5-5	TRBJ1-2	CASSFQGDGYTF	TGTGCCAGCAGCTTCCAGGGGGATGGCTACACCTTC
-	-	TRBV10-3	TRBJ1-3	CAIGPDYSGNTIYF	TGTGCCATCGGGCCAGACTACTCTGGAAACACCATATATTTT
-	-	TRBV19	TRBJ1-1	CASSLARNLSNTEAFF	TGTGCCAGTAGCCTAGCTAGGAACTTGTCGAACACTGAAGCTTTCTTT
-	-	TRBV9	TRBJ1-1	CASSVGGTSQQAFF	TGTGCCAGCAGCGTAGGGGGTACCAGCCAGCAAGCTTTCTTT
-	-	TRBV6-5	TRBJ2-7	CASSQVGGERGEQYF	TGTGCCAGCAGTCAGGTGGGCGGGGAAAGGGGCGAGCAGTACTTC
once	-	TRBV7-2	TRBJ2-3	CASSLASEPTDTQYF	TGTGCCAGCAGCTTAGCTAGCGAACCCACAGATACGCAGTATTTT
-	-	TRBV24-1	TRBJ1-5	CATSDSGNQPQHF	TGTGCCACCAGTGATTCGGGTAATCAGCCCCAGCATTTT
-	TRBD2	TRBV2	TRBJ2-7	CASSELAGSYEQYF	TGTGCCAGCAGTGAACTAGCGGGGTCCTACGAGCAGTACTTC
-	TRBD2	TRBV30	TRBJ2-5	CAFTSGGAGETQYF	TGTGCCTTTACTAGCGGGGGGGCCGGGGAGACCCAGTACTTC
-	-	TRBV4-3	TRBJ1-1	CASSPAAAGWGNTEAFF	TGCGCCAGCAGCCCCGCTGCGGCCGGTTGGGGGAACACTGAAGCTTTCTTT
-	-	TRBV28	TRBJ1-6	CASSTNGGDNSPLHF	TGTGCCAGCAGTACCAACGGGGGCGACAATTCACCCCTCCACTTT
-	-	TRBV27	TRBJ2-7	CASSYRGGSYEQYF	TGTGCCAGCAGTTACAGGGGGGGTTCCTACGAGCAGTACTTC
-	-	TRBV18	TRBJ1-1	CASSSDTNTEAFF	TGTGCCAGCTCTTCCGACACGAACACTGAAGCTTTCTTT
-	-	TRBV4-1	TRBJ1-2	CASSLPSVGGYTF	TGCGCCAGCAGCCTTCCATCCGTGGGTGGCTACACCTTC
few	-	TRBV6-1	TRBJ1-1	CASSEGRQMNTEAFF	TGTGCCAGCAGTGAGGGCAGACAGATGAACACTGAAGCTTTCTTT
-	-	TRBV25-1	TRBJ1-4	CASSLSRPTNEKLFF	TGTGCCAGCAGCCTTAGCCGGCCCACTAATGAAAAACTGTTTTTT
-	TRBD2	TRBV18	TRBJ2-5	CASSPGEGETQYF	TGTGCCAGCTCACCAGGGGAGGGAGAGACCCAGTACTTC
-	-	TRBV27	TRBJ1-6	CASSFRFYSPLHF	TGTGCCAGCAGTTTTAGGTTCTATTCACCCCTCCACTTT
-	TRBD1	TRBV4-1	TRBJ1-3	CASSHARGGTGPFSGNTIYF	TGCGCCAGCAGCCACGCGAGGGGAGGGACAGGGCCTTTCTCTGGAAACACCATATATTTT
few	-	TRBV25-1	TRBJ1-4	CASSELGSMGEKLFF	TGTGCCAGCAGTGAACTTGGGTCGATGGGCGAAAAACTGTTTTTT
-	TRBD1	TRBV20-1	TRBJ1-1	CSASGQGNTEAFF	TGCAGTGCCAGTGGACAGGGGAACACTGAAGCTTTCTTT
-	-	TRBV15	TRBJ1-4	CATSGRSATEKLFF	TGTGCCACCAGCGGACGGTCAGCTACTGAAAAACTGTTTTTT
-	TRBD1	TRBV30	TRBJ1-4	CAWSARGTAHEKLFF	TGTGCCTGGAGTGCACGAGGGACAGCTCATGAAAAACTGTTTTTT
-	-	TRBV7-2	TRBJ1-1	CASSPGGSNTEAFF	TGTGCCAGCAGCCCCGGGGGCTCGAACACTGAAGCTTTCTTT
-	TRBD1	TRBV6-5	TRBJ1-1	CASSFQTGATEAFF	TGTGCCAGCAGTTTCCAAACAGGGGCCACTGAAGCTTTCTTT
-	-	TRBV6-5	TRBJ1-5	CASTRDGWGEPQHF	TGTGCCAGCACCAGAGACGGATGGGGTGAGCCCCAGCATTTT
-	-	TRBV2	TRBJ1-6	CASNQRYNSPLHF	TGTGCCAGCAATCAGAGATATAATTCACCCCTCCACTTT
-	-	TRBV13	TRBJ1-1	CASTTGRPIHEAFF	TGTGCCAGCACCACCGGACGGCCAATCCATGAAGCTTTCTTT
-	-	TRBV4-1	TRBJ2-7	CASSQGGFLAEQYF	TGCGCCAGCAGCCAGGGTGGGTTTCTCGCCGAGCAGTACTTC
-	TRBD2	TRBV10-3	TRBJ2-1	CAISEVAGGYNEQFF	TGTGCCATCAGTGAAGTAGCGGGGGGCTACAATGAGCAGTTCTTC
-	-	TRBV7-9	TRBJ2-2	CASTIQGIRGELFF	TGTGCCAGCACCATCCAGGGTATCCGGGGGGAGCTGTTTTTT
-	TRBD1	TRBV7-9	TRBJ1-4	CASSLGSGQDYEKLFF	TGTGCCAGCAGCTTAGGATCCGGACAGGACTATGAAAAACTGTTTTTT
-	-	TRBV18	TRBJ2-1	CASSPSFQSSYNEQFF	TGTGCCAGCTCACCAAGTTTCCAAAGCTCCTACAATGAGCAGTTCTTC
-	-	TRBV5-1	TRBJ2-7	CASSLGQIYEQYF	TGCGCCAGCAGCTTGGGACAGATCTACGAGCAGTACTTC
-	TRBD1	TRBV25-1	TRBJ1-3	CASSEWGQGANTIYF	TGTGCCAGCAGTGAATGGGGACAGGGGGCAAACACCATATATTTT
-	TRBD1	TRBV5-1	TRBJ2-5	CASSSTGTGQETQYF	TGCGCCAGCAGCTCTACCGGGACAGGCCAGGAGACCCAGTACTTC